This T cell receptor (beta chain) was captured in a study of T cell repertoires in cytomegalovirus infection. In TCRdb, the reads were re-called with MiXCR into one record per CDR3 protein. The repertoire holds about 900,000 distinct CDR3 sequences, with roughly 30% as singletons. The CDR3 is 14 residues long. V lost 0 bases, J lost 4 bases, and 6 bases stayed unmatched. CDR1 and CDR2 from the germline V gene are DFQATT and SNEGSKA (reference sequence). Comment on this clonotype: The antigen is undetermined.

Sequencing used cultured CD8+ T cells from PBMCs, obtained from culture after CMV antigen stimulation. The chain uses TRBV20-1 and TRBJ2-7; the match to TRBD1 covers 7 bases. This TCR was sampled from a human donor in good health (CMV status not recorded). Some clones in this sample may be carry-over from other donors' samples. CDR3 loop: CSARDRDSLYEQYF. CDR3 bases: TGCAGTGCTAGAGATCGGGACAGTCTTTACGAGCAGTACTTC.